The T cell receptor (beta chain) under discussion was sequenced for a study of control samples from healthy donors and cancer patients. The CDR3 consists of 16 residues. Trimming cost V 1 base and J 4 bases; bases outside gene matches: 9. Germline assignment: CDR1 SNHLY and CDR2 FYNNEI. Produced via immunoSEQ multiplex PCR; TCRdb's table is partial and in-frame only. This table has 95,000 to 150,000 clones, 89% appearing once. The J gene is TRBJ1-2, the V gene TRBV2; 7 bases match TRBD1. Sequences were obtained from blood. The source of this sequence is a man between 50 and 59 years old in good health. The CDR3 loop reads CASSEGLTGRAYGYTF. The CDR3 DNA follows: TGTGCCAGCAGTGAAGGCTTGACAGGGAGGGCCTATGGCTACACCTTC.